These 21 T cell receptor beta chains came from one sample sequenced in a study of metastatic and nonmetastatic thyroid tumors (dated by TCRdb to 2020 to 2022). Library preparation employed PCR. The reads were generated on an Illumina HiSeq 4000. The public reads were reanalyzed by TCRdb: fastp trimming at Q25, MiXCR alignment, in-frame beta chains only. Recorded for this sample are roughly 12,000 clones; 25% to 40% of them occurred a single time. Jointly, the top ten make up over 10% of the sample. None of the patients had been given any treatment before thyroid surgery. Sequencing was performed on tumor tissue. The origin of the receptors is a female donor with papillary thyroid cancer or a benign thyroid nodule (not recorded which). Some clones in this sample may be carry-over from other donors' samples.

This clone is judged medium-sized (0.01 to 0.1%). V usage is TRBV7-2 and J usage is TRBJ2-7; 9 bases are a match to TRBD1. Per the germline V gene, CDR1 is SGHTA and CDR2 is FQGNSA. Trimming cost V 5 bases and J 7 bases; bases outside gene matches: 9. The CDR3 spans 14 residues. The CDR3 DNA reads as TGTGCCAGCAGCCCGTCGACAGGGGGAAGGGAGCAGTACTTC. Translating it yields CASSPSTGGREQYF.

The chain is built from TRBV3-1 and TRBJ2-7; D gene uncertain. V lost 4 bases to trimming and J lost 2 bases, with 6 bases between them. The CDR3 extends over 12 amino acids. Germline lookup yields CDR1 LGHDT and CDR2 YNNKEL (reference sequence). CDR3 sequence reads: CASSPSPYEQYF. The CDR3 DNA is TGTGCCAGCAGCCCGAGCCCCTACGAGCAGTACTTC.

This rearrangement joins TRBV9 to TRBJ1-2; D may be TRBD1 (5 bases). Germline V gene sequence: CDR1 SGDLS, CDR2 YYNGEE. V dropped 6 bases and J dropped 7 bases, with 19 bases sitting between them. The CDR3 has 14 residues. The CDR3 sequence: CASIPDPGGGGYTF. The CDR3 bases are TGTGCCAGCATCCCCGACCCCGGGGGTGGTGGCTACACCTTC.

This clone came up once. The rearrangement uses TRBV4-1 and TRBJ1-2; D uncertain. This CDR3 has 15 amino acids. In germline, CDR1 is MGHRA, CDR2 YSYEKL. V lost 4 bases and J 0 bases, leaving 12 bases between the germline ends. CDR3 residues: CASSPAGGANYGYTF. The CDR3 region has the DNA TGCGCCAGCAGCCCCGCCGGTGGAGCTAACTATGGCTACACCTTC.

This clone came up a few times. This sequence joins TRBV20-1 and TRBJ1-1; 7 positions agree with TRBD1. This CDR3 comprises 16 residues. Germline trimming cut 0 bases from V and 5 bases from J; bases unmatched to any gene: 12. The germline gives CDR1 DFQATT, CDR2 SNEGSKA (reference sequence). In nucleotides, the CDR3 is TGCAGTGCTAGAGACCCAAGGGACAGCGAGGGAACTGAAGCTTTCTTT. This encodes CSARDPRDSEGTEAFF.

This clone appeared a few times. This sequence joins TRBV11-1 and TRBJ2-7, with 12 bases aligning to TRBD1. J gave up 3 bases and V 6 bases, and 12 bases lay outside the gene matches. Germline V gene lookup returns CDR1 SGHAT and CDR2 FQDESV (reference sequence). The CDR3 length is 17 residues. The CDR3 region is CASSPTSGTGGIYEQYF. DNA for the CDR3: TGTGCCAGCAGTCCTACATCCGGGACAGGGGGCATCTACGAGCAGTACTTC. Together with reference TRBV11-1 and TRBJ2-7, the CDR3 gives the full variable domain: EAEVAQSPRYKITEKSQAVAFWCDPISGHATLYWYRQILGQGPELLVQFQDESVVDDSQLPKDRFSAERLKGVDSTLKIQPAELGDSAMYLCASSPTSGTGGIYEQYFGPGTRLTVT.

In its sample, this clone was seen many times. The rearrangement links TRBV4-1 to TRBJ2-1; D gene uncertain. V was trimmed by 1 base and J by 9 bases, leaving 13 bases between them. The CDR3 spans 14 residues. The germline CDR1 and CDR2 sequences are MGHRA and YSYEKL. The CDR3 region has the DNA TGCGCCAGCAGCCAAGTTGGGCAATGGGGTGAGCAGTTCTTC. It is translated as CASSQVGQWGEQFF.

V gene TRBV5-1 combines with J gene TRBJ1-2; possible D gene TRBD1, 5 bases. The ends were cut back, 0 bases at V and 4 bases at J, with 10 bases in the middle. CDR1 is SGHRS and CDR2 is YFSETQ in the germline V gene. The CDR3 covers 14 residues. The CDR3 sequence: CASSLGQHTYGYTF. DNA of the CDR3: TGCGCCAGCAGCTTGGGACAGCACACCTATGGCTACACCTTC.

The V and J genes are TRBV5-5 and TRBJ2-5; possibly TRBD1 or TRBD2 for D (5 bases each). Germline-derived CDR1 and CDR2 are SGHKS and YYEKEE (reference sequence). V was clipped by 4 bases and J by 5 bases, with 18 bases between them. The length of the CDR3 is 15 residues. In DNA form, the CDR3 reads TGTGCCAGCAGCCTACTCGGGACCTTACAGGAGACCCAGTACTTC. Translating gives CASSLLGTLQETQYF.

The CDR3 loop is CSATDMNYGYTF. DNA of the CDR3: TGCAGTGCTACGGACATGAACTATGGCTACACCTTC. The chain couples TRBV20-1 to TRBJ1-2, with D perhaps TRBD1 (5 bases). The V gene lost 4 bases and the J gene lost 2 bases, with 8 bases spanning the gap. The CDR3 contains 12 residues. The germline gives CDR1 DFQATT, CDR2 SNEGSKA (reference sequence).

This sequence joins TRBV11-2 and TRBJ2-3; the D gene is possibly TRBD2 (5 bases). The CDR3 loop spans 14 amino acids. From germline, CDR1 is SGHAT and CDR2 FQNNGV. Trimming removed 5 bases from V and 3 bases from J, with 12 bases in between. Here the CDR3 reads CASSLLAGTDTQYF. In DNA, the CDR3 is TGTGCCAGCAGCCTTCTAGCTGGGACAGATACGCAGTATTTT.

In its sample, this clone is medium-sized (0.01 to 0.1%). The gene calls are TRBV19 and TRBJ1-2; possible D gene TRBD1, 6 bases. CDR3 length: 14 residues. Trimming removed 6 bases at V and 8 bases at J, with 19 bases between. Germline V gene data show CDR1 as LNHDA and CDR2 as SQIVND (reference sequence). CDR3 sequence: CASSPRSAGVGYTF. DNA for the CDR3: TGTGCCAGTAGCCCAAGAAGTGCAGGGGTCGGCTACACCTTC.

In the case of this clone: At one end the junction does not follow the germline gene, possibly because of a read error. The gene calls are TRBV7-3 and TRBJ2-3, with TRBD1 matching 9 bases. This CDR3 has 14 amino acids. Germline CDR1 and CDR2: SGHTA and FQGTGA. CDR3: CASSSGQGTYTQCF. The CDR3 region has the DNA TGTGCCAGCAGCTCGGGACAGGGCACATATACGCAGTGTTTT.

About this clone: This may be a read error, as it is one base from a much larger clone. This chain's CDR3 is CASMVQTGGLFF. The CDR3 DNA sequence: TGCGCCAGCATGGTCCAAACCGGGGGGCTGTTTTTT. V usage is TRBV5-1 and J usage is TRBJ2-2; maybe TRBD2 (6 bases). CDR1 and CDR2 from the germline V gene are SGHRS and YFSETQ. The CDR3 runs 12 residues.

This clone counts as medium-sized (0.01 to 0.1%). The chain has TRBV10-2 and TRBJ2-7; D could derive from TRBD1 or TRBD2 (7 bases each). Germline CDR1 WSHSY, CDR2 SAAADI. The length of the CDR3 is 13 residues. V dropped 6 bases and J dropped 5 bases, with 14 bases sitting between them. The DNA for the CDR3 is TGCGCCAGCAGGGGAGGGGGCTTCAACGAGCAGTACTTC. Encoded protein: CASRGGGFNEQYF.

CDR3 loop: CSAPNPGTSGSVYEQYF. The CDR3 bases are TGCAGTGCTCCAAATCCCGGGACTAGCGGGAGTGTCTACGAGCAGTACTTC. V and J are TRBV20-1 and TRBJ2-7, with 14 nucleotides matching TRBD2. The germline V gene has CDR1 DFQATT and CDR2 SNEGSKA (reference sequence). The V gene end was trimmed by 5 bases and the J gene end by 3 bases; junction bases not matched to a gene: 12. This CDR3 has 17 amino acids.

The CDR3 loop reads CASINGQGVSPGDGYTF. The DNA for the CDR3 is TGCGCCAGCATCAACGGACAGGGGGTTTCTCCGGGAGATGGCTACACCTTC. The chain joins TRBV5-1 to TRBJ1-2; 10 nucleotides align to TRBD1. The CDR3 is 17 residues long. CDR1 and CDR2 (germline): SGHRS, YFSETQ. The J segment lost 6 bases and the V segment lost 6 bases, leaving 17 bases of the junction unmatched.

The CDR3: CASSYAAGVGGEFF. The CDR3, as DNA: TGTGCCAGCAGTTACGCTGCAGGTGTGGGGGGGGAGTTCTTC. The chain employs TRBV6-5 and TRBJ2-1; 7 positions agree with TRBD2. Germline CDR1 and CDR2: MNHEY and SVGAGI. Trimming cost V 2 bases and J 14 bases; bases outside gene matches: 12. The CDR3 length is 14 residues.

This clone was recorded only once. The chain links TRBV7-8 to TRBJ1-1; TRBD1 aligns across 7 bases. CDR1 and CDR2 (germline): SGHVS, FQNEAQ. CDR3 length equals 16 residues. V dropped 1 base and J dropped 0; count of bases not matched to a gene: 5. The CDR3 is CASSLGPGTVNTEAFF. CDR3 DNA sequence: TGTGCCAGCAGCTTAGGTCCCGGGACAGTGAACACTGAAGCTTTCTTT.

The gene calls are TRBV20-1 and TRBJ1-1; 9 bases match TRBD1. Germline V gene sequence: CDR1 DFQATT, CDR2 SNEGSKA (reference sequence). The CDR3 has 14 residues. Trimming removed 1 base from V and 2 bases from J; junction bases left unmatched: 2. CDR3 amino acids: CSARATGGNTEAFF. The DNA for the CDR3 is TGCAGTGCTAGAGCCACAGGGGGCAACACTGAAGCTTTCTTT.

This clone was counted a few times. The chain combines TRBV6-6 with TRBJ1-6; tentatively, D is TRBD1 (5 bases). This CDR3 contains 15 residues. CDR1 and CDR2 from the germline V gene are MNHNY and SVGAGI (reference sequence). The V gene lost 3 bases and the J gene lost 9 bases, with 15 bases spanning the gap. The CDR3 sequence: CASSYISGGFSPLHF. The CDR3 DNA sequence: TGTGCCAGCAGTTATATCTCTGGGGGATTTTCACCCCTCCACTTT.